The 6 T cell receptor beta chains listed next were all sequenced from one sample in a study of T cell changes during pregnancy in multiple sclerosis. Clones were sequenced by immunoSEQ multiplex PCR, and TCRdb holds only the in-frame ones, with some missing. The sample holds 68,000 or so clones, under 95% seen once. This material consisted of peripheral blood, taken in the second trimester of pregnancy. The receptors here all came from a female donor with multiple sclerosis, enrolled in a pregnancy study.

The chain has TRBV19 and TRBJ1-1; the match to TRBD1 covers 7 bases. V lost 5 bases and J lost 3; bases outside the gene matches: 6. CDR1 is LNHDA, CDR2 SQIVND, per germline (reference sequence). This CDR3 region has 14 residues. CDR3 in amino acids: CASSVNRGDTEAFF. The CDR3 nucleotides are TGTGCCAGTAGTGTGAACAGGGGTGACACTGAAGCTTTCTTT.

This chain links TRBV6-4 with TRBJ1-6; D is perhaps TRBD1 (6 bases). This CDR3 contains 13 residues. Germline V gene sequence: CDR1 MRHNA, CDR2 SNTAGT. V lost 4 bases and J 5 bases, leaving 6 bases between the germline ends. This CDR3 is CASSAGDNSPLHF. As DNA, the CDR3 is TGTGCCAGCAGTGCAGGGGATAATTCACCCCTCCACTTT.

The chain couples TRBV19 to TRBJ1-4; 9 positions match TRBD1. The CDR3 sequence is 15 residues long. Trimming removed 4 bases from V and 7 bases from J; junction bases left unmatched: 7. Germline loops: CDR1 LNHDA, CDR2 SQIVND (reference sequence). CDR3 in amino acids: CASSNAGTGFEKLFF. CDR3 bases: TGTGCCAGTAGTAACGCCGGGACAGGGTTTGAAAAACTGTTTTTT. Full variable domain (outside the CDR3, taken from reference TRBV19 and TRBJ1-4): DGGITQSPKYLFRKEGQNVTLSCEQNLNHDAMYWYRQDPGQGLRLIYYSQIVNDFQKGDIAEGYSVSREKKESFPLTVTSAQKNPTAFYLCASSNAGTGFEKLFFGSGTQLSVL.

J is TRBJ2-3 and V is TRBV5-4; 11 nucleotides align to TRBD2. V was pared by 5 bases and J by 3 bases, with 5 bases of the junction left unmatched. This CDR3 comprises 15 residues. Germline V gene sequence: CDR1 SGHNT, CDR2 YYREEE (reference sequence). Written as DNA, the CDR3 is TGTGCCAGCAGATTTAGCGGGGGGGCAACAGATACGCAGTATTTT. Encoded protein: CASRFSGGATDTQYF.

This chain joins TRBV7-9 and TRBJ1-5, with 7 bases fitting TRBD1. The CDR3 is made up of 17 amino acids. Germline loops: CDR1 SEHNR, CDR2 FQNEAQ (reference sequence). With 3 bases clipped from V and 0 bases from J, the junction kept 8 bases outside the gene matches. The CDR3 here is CASSFVGQVDSNQPQHF. The CDR3 nucleotides are TGTGCCAGCAGCTTTGTTGGACAGGTAGATAGCAATCAGCCCCAGCATTTT.

The V and J genes are TRBV7-6 and TRBJ1-1; 7 bases are a match to TRBD1. V gave up 0 bases and J gave up 8 bases; unmatched junction bases: 12. In germline, CDR1 is SGHVS, CDR2 FNYEAQ. The CDR3 length is 16 residues. The CDR3 DNA reads TGTGCCAGCAGCTTAGCGGTAACGAGACAGGGATTAGAAGCTTTCTTT. It codes for CASSLAVTRQGLEAFF.